The 4 T cell receptor beta chains below all came from one sample that was sequenced in a study of blood T cells in healthy people across ages. It was with a sample-barcoded 5' primer and a J-beta primer mix that a second PCR of roughly 6 to 12 cycles was run. TCRdb itself ran the 5' RACE reads through MiXCR, one entry per CDR3 protein. The repertoire holds around 990,000 distinct CDR3 sequences, with more than 30% as singletons. The specimen sequenced was blood. These receptors were collected from a young man in good health.

This clonotype was counted between two and nine times. For the CDR3, the DNA is TGTGCCAGCTCTTTAGGGGGCGCTCCCAATGAGCAGTTCTTC. Its translation: CASSLGGAPNEQFF. V usage is TRBV27 and J usage is TRBJ2-1; 7 bases agree with TRBD1. The V gene end was trimmed by 8 bases and the J gene end by 6 bases; junction bases not matched to a gene: 10. The CDR3 extends over 14 amino acids. CDR1 and CDR2 (germline): MNHEY, SMNVEV (reference sequence).

This clonotype turned up a few times. This chain connects TRBV6-5 to TRBJ2-5, with D uncertain. Germline V gene data show CDR1 as MNHEY and CDR2 as SVGAGI. V gave up 6 bases and J gave up 0 bases, with 11 bases separating them. This CDR3 is built from 14 residues. CDR3: CASSIDLYQETQYF. CDR3 bases: TGTGCCAGCAGCATAGACCTGTACCAAGAGACCCAGTACTTC.

This chain connects TRBV7-9 to TRBJ2-1; D tentatively reads TRBD1 or TRBD2 (5 bases each). V gave up 1 base and J gave up 8 bases, with 18 bases separating them. The length of the CDR3 is 16 residues. CDR1 is SEHNR and CDR2 is FQNEAQ in the germline V gene (reference sequence). This chain's CDR3 is CASSLEALRGVDEQFF. The CDR3 DNA sequence: TGTGCCAGCAGCTTAGAGGCCCTCAGAGGGGTCGATGAGCAGTTCTTC. The complete variable domain, with remaining parts taken from reference TRBV7-9 and TRBJ2-1, reads DTGVSQNPRHKITKRGQNVTFRCDPISEHNRLYWYRQTLGQGPEFLTYFQNEAQLEKSRLLSDRFSAERPKGSFSTLEIQRTEQGDSAMYLCASSLEALRGVDEQFFGPGTRLTVL.

The chain recombines TRBV2 with TRBJ2-1, with 9 bases identical to TRBD1. The CDR3 extends over 13 amino acids. V gave up 6 bases and J gave up 9 bases; unmatched junction bases: 6. In germline, CDR1 is SNHLY, CDR2 FYNNEI. This chain's CDR3 is CASRRTGDGEQFF. The DNA for the CDR3 is TGTGCCAGCAGACGGACAGGGGACGGTGAGCAGTTCTTC.